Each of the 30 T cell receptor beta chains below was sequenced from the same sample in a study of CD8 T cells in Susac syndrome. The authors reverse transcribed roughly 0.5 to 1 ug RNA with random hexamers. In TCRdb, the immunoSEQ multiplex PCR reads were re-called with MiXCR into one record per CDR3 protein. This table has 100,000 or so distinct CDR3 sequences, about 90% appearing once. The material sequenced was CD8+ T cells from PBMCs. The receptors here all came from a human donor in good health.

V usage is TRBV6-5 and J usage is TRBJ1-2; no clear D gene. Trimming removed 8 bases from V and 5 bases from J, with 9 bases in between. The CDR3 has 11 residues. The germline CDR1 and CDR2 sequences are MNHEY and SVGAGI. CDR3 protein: CASATGYGYTF. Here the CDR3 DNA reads TGTGCCAGCGCCACGGGGTATGGCTACACCTTC.

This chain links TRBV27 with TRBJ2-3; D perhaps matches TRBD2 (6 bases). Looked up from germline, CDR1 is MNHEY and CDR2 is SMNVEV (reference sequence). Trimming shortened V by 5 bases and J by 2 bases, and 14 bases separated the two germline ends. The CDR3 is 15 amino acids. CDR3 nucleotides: TGTGCCAGCAGTCCCGGGGGTCTCGTCACAGATACGCAGTATTTT. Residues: CASSPGGLVTDTQYF.

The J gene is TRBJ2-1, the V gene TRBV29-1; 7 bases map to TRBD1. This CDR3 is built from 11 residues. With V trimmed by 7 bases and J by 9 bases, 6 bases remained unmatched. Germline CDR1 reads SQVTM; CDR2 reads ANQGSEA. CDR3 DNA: TGCAGCGCGACAGGGACCTCTGAGCAGTTCTTC. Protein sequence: CSATGTSEQFF.

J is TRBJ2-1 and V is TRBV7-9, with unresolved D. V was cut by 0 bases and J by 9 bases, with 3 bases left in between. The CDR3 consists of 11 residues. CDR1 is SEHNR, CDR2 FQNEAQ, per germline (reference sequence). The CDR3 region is CASSLAGEQFF. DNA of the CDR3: TGTGCCAGCAGCTTAGCTGGTGAGCAGTTCTTC.

Written as DNA, the CDR3 is TGTGCCAGCAGTTATAACCGGGACAGGGGCTCACCCCTCCACTTT. Its translation: CASSYNRDRGSPLHF. This chain joins TRBV6-5 and TRBJ1-6, with TRBD1 identical over 10 bases. This CDR3 is built from 15 residues. Trimming at V came to 3 bases and at J to 10 bases, leaving 6 bases not matched to a gene. CDR1 and CDR2 from the germline V gene are MNHEY and SVGAGI.

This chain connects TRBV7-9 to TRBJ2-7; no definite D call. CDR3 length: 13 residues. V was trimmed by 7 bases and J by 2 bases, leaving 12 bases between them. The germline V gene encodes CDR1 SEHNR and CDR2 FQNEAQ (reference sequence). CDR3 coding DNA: TGTGCCAGCACTCATTCAAGAACCTACGAGCAGTACTTC. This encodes CASTHSRTYEQYF.

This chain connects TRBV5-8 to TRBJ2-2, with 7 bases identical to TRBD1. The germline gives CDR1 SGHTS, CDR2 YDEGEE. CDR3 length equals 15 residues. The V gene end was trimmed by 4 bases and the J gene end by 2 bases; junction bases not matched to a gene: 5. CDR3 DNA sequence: TGTGCCAGCAGCCCGGGACAGTTAAACACCGGGGAGCTGTTTTTT. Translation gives CASSPGQLNTGELFF.

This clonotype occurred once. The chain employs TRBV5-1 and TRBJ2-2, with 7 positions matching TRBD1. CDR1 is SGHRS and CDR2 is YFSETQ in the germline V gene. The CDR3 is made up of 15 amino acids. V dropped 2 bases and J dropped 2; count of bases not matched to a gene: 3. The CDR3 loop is CASSFGQVNTGELFF. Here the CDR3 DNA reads TGCGCCAGCAGCTTCGGACAGGTTAACACCGGGGAGCTGTTTTTT. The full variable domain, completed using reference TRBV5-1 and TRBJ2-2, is KAGVTQTPRYLIKTRGQQVTLSCSPISGHRSVSWYQQTPGQGLQFLFEYFSETQRNKGNFPGRFSGRQFSNSRSEMNVSTLELGDSALYLCASSFGQVNTGELFFGEGSRLTVL.

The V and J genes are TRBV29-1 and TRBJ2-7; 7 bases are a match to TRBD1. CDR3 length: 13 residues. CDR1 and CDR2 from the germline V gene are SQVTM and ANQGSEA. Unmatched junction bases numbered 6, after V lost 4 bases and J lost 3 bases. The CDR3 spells CSVVGGDYYEQYF. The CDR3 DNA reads TGCAGCGTTGTAGGGGGCGATTACTACGAGCAGTACTTC.

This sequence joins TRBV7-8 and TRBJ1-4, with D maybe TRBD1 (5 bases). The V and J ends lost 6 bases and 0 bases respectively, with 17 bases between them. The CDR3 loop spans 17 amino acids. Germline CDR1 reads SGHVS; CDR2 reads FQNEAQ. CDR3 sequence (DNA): TGTGCCAGCAGGAGGCCCGGGGCACTTGCAACTAATGAAAAACTGTTTTTT. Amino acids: CASRRPGALATNEKLFF.

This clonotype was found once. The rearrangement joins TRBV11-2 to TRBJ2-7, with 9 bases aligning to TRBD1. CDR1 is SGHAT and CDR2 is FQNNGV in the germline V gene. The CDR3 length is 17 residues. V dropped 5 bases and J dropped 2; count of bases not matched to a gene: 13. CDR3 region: CASSPGQGGVLPYEQYF. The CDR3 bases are TGTGCCAGCAGCCCGGGACAGGGAGGGGTCCTACCCTACGAGCAGTACTTC.

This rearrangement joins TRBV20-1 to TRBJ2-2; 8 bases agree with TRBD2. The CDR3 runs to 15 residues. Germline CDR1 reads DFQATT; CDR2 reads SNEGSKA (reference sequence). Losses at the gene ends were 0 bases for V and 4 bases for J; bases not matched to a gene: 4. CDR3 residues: CSARELAVGTGELFF. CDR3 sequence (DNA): TGCAGTGCTAGAGAACTAGCGGTTGGCACCGGGGAGCTGTTTTTT.

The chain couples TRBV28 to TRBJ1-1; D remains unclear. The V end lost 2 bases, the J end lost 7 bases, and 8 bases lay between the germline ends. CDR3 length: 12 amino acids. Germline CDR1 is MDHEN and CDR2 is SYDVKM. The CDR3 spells CASSLEGFEAFF. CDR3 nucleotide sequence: TGTGCCAGCAGTTTAGAAGGGTTTGAAGCTTTCTTT. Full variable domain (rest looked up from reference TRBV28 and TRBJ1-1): DVKVTQSSRYLVKRTGEKVFLECVQDMDHENMFWYRQDPGLGLRLIYFSYDVKMKEKGDIPEGYSVSREKKERFSLILESASTNQTSMYLCASSLEGFEAFFGQGTRLTVV.

The chain's CDR3 is CASSLAAQATYEQYF. Here the CDR3 DNA reads TGCGCCAGCAGCTTGGCAGCTCAAGCGACCTACGAGCAGTACTTC. The chain joins TRBV5-1 to TRBJ2-7, with D uncertain. The CDR3 sequence is 15 residues long. Per germline, CDR1 SGHRS and CDR2 YFSETQ. V was trimmed by 0 bases and J by 2 bases, leaving 12 bases between them. Full variable domain (remainder filled in from reference TRBV5-1 and TRBJ2-7): KAGVTQTPRYLIKTRGQQVTLSCSPISGHRSVSWYQQTPGQGLQFLFEYFSETQRNKGNFPGRFSGRQFSNSRSEMNVSTLELGDSALYLCASSLAAQATYEQYFGPGTRLTVT.

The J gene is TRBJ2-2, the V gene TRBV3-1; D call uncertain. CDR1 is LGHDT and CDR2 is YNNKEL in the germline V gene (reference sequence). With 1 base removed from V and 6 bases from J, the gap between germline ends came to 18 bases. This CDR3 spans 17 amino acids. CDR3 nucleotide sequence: TGTGCCAGCAGCCAAGTCGAAGTCGGGCTTTGGGCCGGGGAGCTGTTTTTT. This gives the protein CASSQVEVGLWAGELFF.

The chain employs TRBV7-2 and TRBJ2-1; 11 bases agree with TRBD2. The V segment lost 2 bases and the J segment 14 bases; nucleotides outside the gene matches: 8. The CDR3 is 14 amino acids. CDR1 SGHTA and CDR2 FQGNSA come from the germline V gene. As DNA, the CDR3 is TGTGCCAGCAGCTTACAAACTAGCGGGAGATCTAAGTTCTTC. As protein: CASSLQTSGRSKFF.

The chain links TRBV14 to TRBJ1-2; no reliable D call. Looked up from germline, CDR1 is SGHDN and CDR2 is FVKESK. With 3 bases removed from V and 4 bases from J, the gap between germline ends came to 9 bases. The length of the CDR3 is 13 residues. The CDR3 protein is CASSQPDFYGYTF. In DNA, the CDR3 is TGTGCCAGCAGCCAGCCGGATTTCTATGGCTACACCTTC.

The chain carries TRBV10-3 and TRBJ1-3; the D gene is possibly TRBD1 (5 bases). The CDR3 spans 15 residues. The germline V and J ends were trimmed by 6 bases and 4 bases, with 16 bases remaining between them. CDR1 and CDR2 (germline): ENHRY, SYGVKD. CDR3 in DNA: TGTGCCATCAGACCGACAGTGGGTCGGGGAAACACCATATATTTT. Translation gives CAIRPTVGRGNTIYF.

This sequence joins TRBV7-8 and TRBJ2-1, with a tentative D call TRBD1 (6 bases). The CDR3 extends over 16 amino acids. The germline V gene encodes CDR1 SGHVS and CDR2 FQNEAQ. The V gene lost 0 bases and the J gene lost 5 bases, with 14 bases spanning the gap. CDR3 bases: TGTGCCAGCAGCTTAGCTGTGGACAGTTATAACAATGAGCAGTTCTTC. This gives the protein CASSLAVDSYNNEQFF.

In DNA form, the CDR3 reads TGTGCCAGCAGCCCTACCCGGGGCCAGGGGGCAGAGGGCTACACCTTC. Protein product: CASSPTRGQGAEGYTF. The chain is built from TRBV7-3 and TRBJ1-2, with 8 bases fitting TRBD1. The CDR3 is 16 amino acids. The V gene end was trimmed by 5 bases and the J gene end by 8 bases; junction bases not matched to a gene: 16. Looked up from germline, CDR1 is SGHTA and CDR2 is FQGTGA.

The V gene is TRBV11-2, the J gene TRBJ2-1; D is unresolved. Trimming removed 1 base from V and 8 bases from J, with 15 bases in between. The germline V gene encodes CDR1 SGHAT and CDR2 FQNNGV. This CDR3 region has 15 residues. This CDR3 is CASSLALPSSYEQFF. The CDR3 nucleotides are TGTGCCAGCAGCTTAGCCCTTCCTAGTTCTTATGAGCAGTTCTTC.

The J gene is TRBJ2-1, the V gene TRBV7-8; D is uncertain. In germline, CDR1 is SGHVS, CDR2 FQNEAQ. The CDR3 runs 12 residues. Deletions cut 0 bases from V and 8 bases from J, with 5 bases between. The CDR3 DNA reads TGTGCCAGCAGCTTAGCGTCGGATGAGCAGTTCTTC. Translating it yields CASSLASDEQFF.

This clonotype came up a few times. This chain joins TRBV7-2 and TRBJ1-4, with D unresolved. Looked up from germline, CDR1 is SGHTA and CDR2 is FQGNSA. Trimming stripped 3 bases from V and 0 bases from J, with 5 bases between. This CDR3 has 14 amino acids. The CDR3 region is CASSLEATNEKLFF. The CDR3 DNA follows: TGTGCCAGCAGCTTGGAGGCAACTAATGAAAAACTGTTTTTT.

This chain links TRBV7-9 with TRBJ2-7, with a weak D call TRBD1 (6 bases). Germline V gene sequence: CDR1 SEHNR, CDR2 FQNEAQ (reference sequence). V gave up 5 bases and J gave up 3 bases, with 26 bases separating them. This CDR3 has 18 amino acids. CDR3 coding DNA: TGTGCCAGCAGCCATCACAAACAGACAGGAAAAGCTTTCTACGAGCAGTACTTC. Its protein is CASSHHKQTGKAFYEQYF. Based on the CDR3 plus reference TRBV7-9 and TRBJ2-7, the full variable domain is DTGVSQNPRHKITKRGQNVTFRCDPISEHNRLYWYRQTLGQGPEFLTYFQNEAQLEKSRLLSDRFSAERPKGSFSTLEIQRTEQGDSAMYLCASSHHKQTGKAFYEQYFGPGTRLTVT.

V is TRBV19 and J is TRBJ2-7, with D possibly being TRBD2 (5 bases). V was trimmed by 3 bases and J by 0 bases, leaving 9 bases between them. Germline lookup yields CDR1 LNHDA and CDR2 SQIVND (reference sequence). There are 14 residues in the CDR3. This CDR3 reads CASSIGSNSYEQYF. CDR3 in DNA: TGTGCCAGTAGTATTGGGAGCAACTCCTACGAGCAGTACTTC.

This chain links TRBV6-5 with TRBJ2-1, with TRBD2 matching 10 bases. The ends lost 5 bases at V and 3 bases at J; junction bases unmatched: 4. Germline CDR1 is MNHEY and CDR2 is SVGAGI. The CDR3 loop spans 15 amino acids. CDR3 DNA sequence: TGTGCCAGCAGTCACCTAGCGGGGGTCTACAATGAGCAGTTCTTC. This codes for CASSHLAGVYNEQFF.

CDR3 sequence: CAWSRMLVGNSPLHF. The CDR3 DNA reads TGTGCCTGGAGTCGGATGCTCGTGGGTAATTCACCCCTCCACTTT. The rearrangement links TRBV30 to TRBJ1-6; D unclear. CDR3 size: 15 residues. With 2 bases removed from V and 6 bases from J, the gap between germline ends came to 14 bases. The V gene's germline CDR1 is GTSNPN and CDR2 SVGIG (reference sequence).

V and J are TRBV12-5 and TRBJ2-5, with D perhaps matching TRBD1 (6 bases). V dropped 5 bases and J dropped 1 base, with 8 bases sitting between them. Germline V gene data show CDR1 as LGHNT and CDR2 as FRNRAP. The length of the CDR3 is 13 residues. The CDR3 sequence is CASGGQPQETQYF. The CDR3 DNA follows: TGTGCTAGTGGTGGACAGCCCCAAGAGACCCAGTACTTC.

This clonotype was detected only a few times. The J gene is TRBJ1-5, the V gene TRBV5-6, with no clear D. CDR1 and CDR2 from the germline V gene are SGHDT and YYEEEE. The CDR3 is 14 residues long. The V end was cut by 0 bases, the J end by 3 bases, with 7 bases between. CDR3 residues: CASSLAGFNQPQHF. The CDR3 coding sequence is TGTGCCAGCAGCTTGGCCGGGTTCAATCAGCCCCAGCATTTT.

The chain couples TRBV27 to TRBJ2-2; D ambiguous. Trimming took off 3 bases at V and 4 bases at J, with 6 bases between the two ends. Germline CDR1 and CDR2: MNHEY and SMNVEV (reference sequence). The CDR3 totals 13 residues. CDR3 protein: CASSFPLTGELFF. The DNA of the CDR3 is TGTGCCAGCAGTTTCCCGCTCACCGGGGAGCTGTTTTTT.